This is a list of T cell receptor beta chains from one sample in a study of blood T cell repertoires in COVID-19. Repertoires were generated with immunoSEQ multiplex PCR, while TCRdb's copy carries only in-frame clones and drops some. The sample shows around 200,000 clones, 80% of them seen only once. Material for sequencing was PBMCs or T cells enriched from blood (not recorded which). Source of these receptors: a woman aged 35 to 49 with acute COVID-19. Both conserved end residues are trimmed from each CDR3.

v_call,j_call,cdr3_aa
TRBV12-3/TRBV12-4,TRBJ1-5,ASSLNGNQPQH
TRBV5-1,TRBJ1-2,ASSPGEGGNYGYT
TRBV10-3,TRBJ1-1,AISPGQGNTEAF
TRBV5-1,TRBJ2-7,ASSLATGASYEQY
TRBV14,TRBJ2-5,ASSRGTGTQY
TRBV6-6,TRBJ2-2,ASSPGLAGVGTGELF
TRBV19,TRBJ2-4,ASSIDQGGSKNIQY
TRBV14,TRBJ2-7,ASSPTTSGGHEQY
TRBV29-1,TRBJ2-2,SVRVGGGYGGELF
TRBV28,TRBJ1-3,ASSLSGQGSGNTIY
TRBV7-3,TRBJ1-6,ASSLRVSDNSPLH
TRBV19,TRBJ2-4,ASSSPGAKNIQY
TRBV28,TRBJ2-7,ATQKTSGPSYEQY
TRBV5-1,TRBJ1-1,ASSFGGIEAF
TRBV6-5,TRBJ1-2,ASSYYGQGASRCT
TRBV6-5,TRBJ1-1,ASSYGENTEAF
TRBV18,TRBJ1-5,ASSPGVDSNQPQH
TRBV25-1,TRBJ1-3,ASSTGSSGNTIY
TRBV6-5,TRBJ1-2,ASSYLTGANYGYT
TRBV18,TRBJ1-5,ASSEESNQPQH
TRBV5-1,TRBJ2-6,ASRTGGGSSGANVLT
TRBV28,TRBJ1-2,ASSAGLYGYT
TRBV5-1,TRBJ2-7,ASSLPTNPGLRTYGQY
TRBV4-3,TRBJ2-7,ASSWSLTRDEQY
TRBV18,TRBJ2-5,ASSPQGAGEETQY
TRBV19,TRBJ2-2,ASSDRGLGGELF
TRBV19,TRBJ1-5,ASSKEGLGNQPQH